Below, 13 T cell receptor beta chains from the same sample are listed, as sequenced in a study of spatial heterogeneity in lung cancer. The study's findings and limits: Counts of expanded alpha and beta TCRs within tumors tracked the tumor nonsynonymous mutation count.

Sample time point: sample taken at primary tumor resection. Each CDR3 protein gets one entry after TCRdb re-called the 5' RACE reads with MiXCR. The table lists about 9,600 distinct CDR3 sequences, about 7.8% of them singletons. For these TCRs, the target antigens are not known. Sample: lung tumor tissue, taken at surgery. These receptors all come from a male donor with early-stage non-small cell lung cancer.

The DNA of the CDR3 is TGTGCCAGCAGCTTAGGAGGGGAAAAGCAGTACTTC. Protein: CASSLGGEKQYF. The rearrangement uses TRBV7-9 and TRBJ2-7; D may correspond to TRBD1 or TRBD2 (5 bases each). Germline-derived CDR1 and CDR2 are SEHNR and FQNEAQ (reference sequence). Trimming removed 1 base from V and 8 bases from J, with 9 bases in between. CDR3 length: 12 residues.

The rearrangement uses TRBV6-6 and TRBJ1-5; D is ambiguous. Germline CDR1 MNHNY, CDR2 SVGAGI (reference sequence). The CDR3 spans 16 residues. Deletions cut 0 bases from V and 0 bases from J, with 9 bases between. CDR3 coding DNA: TGTGCCAGCAGTTACTCGTTTCGGGATAGCAATCAGCCCCAGCATTTT. Translated, it gives CASSYSFRDSNQPQHF.

This chain connects TRBV3-1 to TRBJ2-7, with D possibly matching TRBD1 (5 bases). CDR1 is LGHDT, CDR2 YNNKEL, per germline (reference sequence). Between the trimmed V and J ends, which lost 2 bases and 3 bases, there was a span of 5 bases. The CDR3 extends over 12 amino acids. The CDR3 is CASSQQGYEQYF. The CDR3 DNA reads TGTGCCAGCAGCCAACAGGGCTACGAGCAGTACTTC.

This clonotype occurred many times. The chain links TRBV4-3 to TRBJ2-3; 7 bases align to TRBD1. CDR3 length equals 15 residues. Trimming took 0 bases from V and 4 from J; bases not matched to a gene: 4. Germline assignment: CDR1 LGHNA and CDR2 YSLEER. The CDR3 region has the DNA TGCGCCAGCAGCCAAGATGGTCAGGGGGCAGATACGCAGTATTTT. Translating it yields CASSQDGQGADTQYF.

This chain uses TRBV20-1 with TRBJ1-5, with D perhaps matching TRBD1 (5 bases). This CDR3 comprises 15 residues. Germline lookup yields CDR1 DFQATT and CDR2 SNEGSKA (reference sequence). V lost 0 bases to trimming and J lost 4 bases, with 13 bases between them. DNA of the CDR3: TGCAGTGCTAGAGAAGACAGCGTCCTGAATCAGCCCCAGCATTTT. This sequence encodes CSAREDSVLNQPQHF.

This clonotype was counted ten times or more. The V gene is TRBV3-1, the J gene TRBJ2-3; D assignment may be TRBD1 or TRBD2 (7 bases each). This CDR3 contains 16 residues. The ends were cut back, 4 bases at V and 2 bases at J, with 16 bases in the middle. Germline V gene sequence: CDR1 LGHDT, CDR2 YNNKEL (reference sequence). The chain's CDR3 is CASSLQGGFHTDTQYF. The CDR3 region has the DNA TGTGCCAGCAGCCTCCAGGGGGGGTTCCACACAGATACGCAGTATTTT.

This clonotype was counted between two and nine times. The chain carries TRBV6-5 and TRBJ2-2; D tentatively fits TRBD1 or TRBD2 (6 bases each). The germline V gene has CDR1 MNHEY and CDR2 SVGAGI. This CDR3 contains 17 residues. The V end was cut by 0 bases, the J end by 0 bases, with 11 bases between. DNA for the CDR3: TGTGCCAGCAGTTACTCGGGGGGACACTCGAACACCGGGGAGCTGTTTTTT. Translated, it gives CASSYSGGHSNTGELFF.

This clonotype rates as hyperexpanded. This sequence joins TRBV28 and TRBJ2-7; D is unclear. The CDR3 is made up of 15 amino acids. V gave up 3 bases and J gave up 6 bases, with 18 bases separating them. Germline V gene sequence: CDR1 MDHEN, CDR2 SYDVKM. CDR3 in DNA: TGTGCCAGCAGTTTGGGCCCATGGATAGACTGCGAGCAGTACTTC. Translating it yields CASSLGPWIDCEQYF.

This clonotype came up many times. The CDR3 sequence: CASILTLDSPEQYF. CDR3 coding DNA: TGTGCCAGCATTCTCACCCTTGACAGTCCAGAGCAGTACTTC. The rearrangement links TRBV2 to TRBJ2-7; a possible D gene is TRBD1 (5 bases). Germline lookup yields CDR1 SNHLY and CDR2 FYNNEI. The CDR3 is 14 residues long. Trimming took 7 bases from V and 7 from J, leaving 20 bases between them.

This clonotype turned up a few times. The chain links TRBV5-6 to TRBJ2-1; perhaps TRBD2 as D (5 bases). The CDR3 runs 14 residues. Germline V gene data show CDR1 as SGHDT and CDR2 as YYEEEE. Trimming cost V 4 bases and J 7 bases, with 15 bases left between them. As DNA, the CDR3 is TGTGCCAGCAGCCGGGCCCCCGGGATGAATGAGCAGTTCTTC. This encodes CASSRAPGMNEQFF.

This clonotype was counted ten times or more. As DNA, the CDR3 is TGTGCCAGCAGTGGGGCCTCGGGTGCCTACAATGAGCAGTTCTTC. Its protein product is CASSGASGAYNEQFF. The rearrangement uses TRBV5-4 and TRBJ2-1; a possible D gene is TRBD1 (5 bases). Germline V gives CDR1 SGHNT, CDR2 YYREEE (reference sequence). V lost 5 bases to trimming and J lost 2 bases, with 14 bases between them. CDR3 length equals 15 residues.

This clonotype occurred many times. DNA of the CDR3: TGTGCCAGCAGTTCGACAGGGGGCTATGGCTACACCTTC. This translates into CASSSTGGYGYTF. The chain joins TRBV14 to TRBJ1-2; 9 bases are a match to TRBD1. The CDR3 extends over 13 amino acids. The V segment lost 6 bases and the J segment 4 bases; nucleotides outside the gene matches: 3. Per germline, CDR1 SGHDN and CDR2 FVKESK.

The table lists this clonotype with many counts. The J gene is TRBJ1-1, the V gene TRBV5-1; D unclear. V lost 1 base, J lost 7 bases, and 14 bases lay in between. The germline CDR1 and CDR2 sequences are SGHRS and YFSETQ. CDR3 length: 14 residues. The CDR3 loop is CASSLKGADYEAFF. In DNA, the CDR3 is TGCGCCAGCAGCTTGAAGGGAGCAGACTATGAAGCTTTCTTT.